This TCR beta chain was identified in a study of T cell responses to AZD1222 COVID-19 vaccine. Study details: Samples with a second dose at about 4 or about 12 weeks were pooled together. Overall study findings and caveats: Clonal diversity may have been underestimated, and the donors were mostly white British, with more females than males. In the spike-specific TCR repertoire, nearly half reportedly target unmutated variant regions. Spike-specific TCR breadth and depth went up after people got two AZD1222 doses.

Trimming removed 1 base from V and 8 bases from J, with 9 bases in between. From germline, CDR1 is MNHEY and CDR2 SVGAGI. The CDR3 is made up of 14 amino acids. Repertoires were generated with immunoSEQ multiplex PCR, while TCRdb's copy carries only in-frame clones and drops some. The sample has 90,000 to 150,000 clones; approximately 85% are singletons. Comments on this clone: Its antigen is not known.

This specimen was peripheral blood, taken on day 0 of AZD1222 vaccination. The chain employs TRBV6-5 and TRBJ1-6; D possibly corresponds to TRBD1 (5 bases). The TCR originated in an adult in good health. CDR3 protein: CASSYFREDSPLHF. DNA of the CDR3: TGTGCCAGCAGTTACTTCAGGGAGGATTCACCCCTCCACTTT.